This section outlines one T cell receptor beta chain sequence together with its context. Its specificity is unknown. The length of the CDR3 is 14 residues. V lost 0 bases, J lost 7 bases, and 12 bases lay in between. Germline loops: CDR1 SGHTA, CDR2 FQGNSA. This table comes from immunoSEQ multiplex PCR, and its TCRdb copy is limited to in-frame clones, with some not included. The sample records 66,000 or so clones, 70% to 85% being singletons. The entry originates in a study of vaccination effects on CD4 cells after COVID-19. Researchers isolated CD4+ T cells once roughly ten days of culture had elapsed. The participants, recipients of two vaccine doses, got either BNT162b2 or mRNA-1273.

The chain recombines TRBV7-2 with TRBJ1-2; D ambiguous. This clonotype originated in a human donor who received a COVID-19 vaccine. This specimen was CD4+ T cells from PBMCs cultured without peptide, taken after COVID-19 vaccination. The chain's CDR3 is CASSLAHPRSGYTF. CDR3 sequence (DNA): TGTGCCAGCAGCTTAGCCCACCCCAGAAGTGGCTACACCTTC. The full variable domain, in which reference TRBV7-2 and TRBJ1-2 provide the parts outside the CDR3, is GAGVSQSPSNKVTEKGKDVELRCDPISGHTALYWYRQSLGQGLEFLIYFQGNSAPDKSGLPSDRFSAERTGGSVSTLTIQRTQQEDSAVYLCASSLAHPRSGYTFGSGTRLTVV.